The text below deals with one T cell receptor (beta chain). Trimming took off 7 bases at V and 6 bases at J, with 17 bases between the two ends. CDR1 is MDHEN, CDR2 SYDVKM, per germline. The CDR3 covers 14 residues. An oligonucleotide containing a UMI was ligated to the 3' end of TCR cDNA. RNA was extracted from 2 to 3 ml of whole blood of healthy adults. Amplification of ligated cDNA took four PCR rounds with SP2 and nested alpha and beta constant primers. In TCRdb, the 5' RACE reads were re-called with MiXCR into one record per CDR3 protein. The table lists around 56,000 distinct CDR3 sequences, 6.5% to 8.5% of them singletons. These data originate in a study of naive and memory T cell subsets.

The rearrangement links TRBV28 to TRBJ2-3; D may be TRBD1 or TRBD2 (5 bases each). The TCR comes from a female donor in good health. The CDR3 reads CASKRAGASDTQYF. CDR3 DNA: TGTGCCAGCAAAAGGGCCGGGGCATCGGATACGCAGTATTTT. Complete variable domain (other parts from reference TRBV28 and TRBJ2-3): DVKVTQSSRYLVKRTGEKVFLECVQDMDHENMFWYRQDPGLGLRLIYFSYDVKMKEKGDIPEGYSVSREKKERFSLILESASTNQTSMYLCASKRAGASDTQYFGPGTRLTVL.